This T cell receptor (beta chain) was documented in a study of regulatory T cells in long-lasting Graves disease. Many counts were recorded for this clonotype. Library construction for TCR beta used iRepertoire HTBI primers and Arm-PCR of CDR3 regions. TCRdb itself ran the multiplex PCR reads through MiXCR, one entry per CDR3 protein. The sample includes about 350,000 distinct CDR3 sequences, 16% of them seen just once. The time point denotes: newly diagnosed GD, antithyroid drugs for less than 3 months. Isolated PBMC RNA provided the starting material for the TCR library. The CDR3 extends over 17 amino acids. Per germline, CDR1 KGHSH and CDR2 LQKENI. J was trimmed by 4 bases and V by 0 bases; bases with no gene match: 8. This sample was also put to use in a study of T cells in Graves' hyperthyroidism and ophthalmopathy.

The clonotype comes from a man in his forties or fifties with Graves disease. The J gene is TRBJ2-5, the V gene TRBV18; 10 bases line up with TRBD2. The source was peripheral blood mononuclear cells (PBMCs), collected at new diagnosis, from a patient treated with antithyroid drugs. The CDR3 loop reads CASSPPSGGAAGETQYF. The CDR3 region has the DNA TGTGCCAGCTCACCACCCAGCGGGGGGGCCGCGGGAGAGACCCAGTACTTC.